The 9 T cell receptor beta chains in this list originate from one sample, sequenced in a study of STAT3 mutations in large granular lymphocyte leukemia. Study-level results: At least one immunodominant TCR beta clonotype appeared in every T-cell large granular lymphocyte leukemia patient.

No antigen is known for these receptors. Sequenced by immunoSEQ multiplex PCR; TCRdb stores in-frame clones only, minus some. In the table there are about 42,000 clones, roughly 77% of which are singletons. Sequencing was performed on PBMCs. Receptors originate from a human donor with T large granular lymphocyte leukemia. Some clones in this sample may be carry-over from other donors' samples.

The chain joins TRBV4-1 to TRBJ1-5; no clear D gene. CDR3 length: 16 amino acids. CDR1 and CDR2 (germline): MGHRA, YSYEKL. Trimming removed 0 bases from V and 1 base from J, with 10 bases in between. CDR3 in amino acids: CASSQDRSTSNQPQHF. The CDR3 bases are TGCGCCAGCAGCCAAGATCGTAGTACGAGCAATCAGCCCCAGCATTTT.

The CDR3 DNA is TGCGCCAGCAGCTTGCTAAGCAGGACGAACACCGGGGAGCTGTTTTTT. It yields the protein CASSLLSRTNTGELFF. The gene calls are TRBV5-1 and TRBJ2-2; D call uncertain. Trimming stripped 1 base from V and 0 bases from J, with 10 bases between. Looked up from germline, CDR1 is SGHRS and CDR2 is YFSETQ. The CDR3 is made up of 16 amino acids.

The chain joins TRBV5-6 to TRBJ2-5; 11 bases match TRBD2. The CDR3 has 14 amino acids. CDR1 SGHDT and CDR2 YYEEEE come from the germline V gene. The trim removed 4 bases at V and 2 bases at J, leaving 1 base unmatched. The CDR3 DNA sequence: TGTGCCAGCAGCCTAGCGGGGGGTCAAGAGACCCAGTACTTC. Protein product: CASSLAGGQETQYF.

This clone was detected once. At one end the junction does not follow the germline gene, possibly because of a read error. The CDR3 spells CASSSLTGVKIF. CDR3 nucleotide sequence: TGTGCCAGCAGCTCCTTGACAGGGGTAAAGATTTTT. The chain joins TRBV7-6 to TRBJ1-4, with 8 bases matching TRBD1. The V gene's germline CDR1 is SGHVS and CDR2 FNYEAQ. The length of the CDR3 is 12 residues.

CDR3 residues: CAWSLSTDTQYF. The DNA for the CDR3 is TGTGCCTGGAGTCTAAGCACAGATACGCAGTATTTT. This chain connects TRBV30 to TRBJ2-3; D is uncertain. The CDR3 is 12 amino acids. Germline CDR1 and CDR2: GTSNPN and SVGIG (reference sequence). Trimming left V 2 bases short and J 0 bases short, with 3 bases between.

This sequence joins TRBV19 and TRBJ2-7; D is possibly TRBD1 (6 bases). V was trimmed by 6 bases and J by 0 bases, leaving 15 bases between them. This CDR3 region has 15 residues. Germline values: CDR1 LNHDA, CDR2 SQIVND (reference sequence). CDR3 region: CASSRTEGASYEQYF. The CDR3 DNA is TGTGCCAGTAGCAGGACAGAAGGAGCCTCCTACGAGCAGTACTTC.

The J gene is TRBJ2-1, the V gene TRBV18; 7 bases map to TRBD1. This CDR3 is 13 amino acids long. The J segment lost 7 bases and the V segment lost 5 bases, leaving 5 bases of the junction unmatched. Per the germline V gene, CDR1 is KGHSH and CDR2 is LQKENI. The chain's CDR3 is CASSTGDRNEQFF. The DNA for the CDR3 is TGTGCCAGCTCAACCGGGGACAGAAATGAGCAGTTCTTC.

This sequence joins TRBV12-1 and TRBJ2-5; the table calls TRBD2, which could not be checked here. TRBV12-1 is designated a pseudogene. The CDR3 is 15 residues long. The CDR3 region is CASSHGRTSMETQYF. The CDR3 DNA follows: TGTGCCAGCAGCCATGGCCGGACTAGCATGGAGACCCAGTACTTC.

V usage is TRBV7-2 and J usage is TRBJ2-3; D remains ambiguous. Trimming cost V 3 bases and J 1 base, with 5 bases left between them. The CDR3 is 13 amino acids. From germline, CDR1 is SGHTA and CDR2 FQGNSA. CDR3 DNA sequence: TGTGCCAGCAGCTTTCCTGGCACAGATACGCAGTATTTT. Translated: CASSFPGTDTQYF.